Sequencing of this T cell receptor beta chain was carried out in a study of blood T cell repertoires in COVID-19. Study summary: Sites in the United States, Italy and Spain provided acute and convalescent COVID-19 samples. PBMCs, B-cell-depleted T cells, or T cells provided the cDNA or gDNA that made up the material.

The V end was cut by 4 bases, the J end by 1 base, with 12 bases between. This CDR3 contains 15 residues. Germline CDR1 is LGHNA and CDR2 is YSLEER. Authors' methods: Estimates of nucleated cell counts were drawn from the amplification of reference gene primers. The method was immunoSEQ multiplex PCR; TCRdb's version includes in-frame clones alone and lacks a portion of them. The V and J calls and clone size are taken from that table; D and trimming were inferred from the DNA. The data show about 190,000 clones, with nearly 85% seen just once and under 5.5% held by the top ten. The sequencing input was peripheral blood. The chain uses TRBV4-3 and TRBJ2-3, with D hard to call. The clonotype was recovered from a woman under 40 with acute or convalescent COVID-19. Here the CDR3 DNA reads TGCGCCAGCAGCCGATTAGGAGTCGGCACAGATACGCAGTATTTT. Translated, it gives CASSRLGVGTDTQYF.